This is a list of T cell receptor beta chains from one sample in a study of response to subunit inactivated influenza vaccine. TCRdb fed the RT-PCR reads into MiXCR, producing one record per CDR3 protein. The repertoire consists of under 800,000 distinct CDR3 sequences, with about 15% occurring once and the leading ten covering around 6.5%. The source was PBMCs from blood, collected approximately 15 days before vaccination. These receptors originate from a man over 45 who received an inactivated influenza vaccine. Each CDR3 is given with its conserved first and last residue. A D gene is named only where the DNA matches it firmly. Clone sizes are given selectively: once, few, many, or a class where the clone is expanded.

d_call: .
v_call: TRBV29-1
j_call: TRBJ2-1
clone_size: .
cdr3_aa: CSVSADSSYNEQFF
cdr3_nt: TGCAGCGTTTCAGCGGACAGCTCCTACAATGAGCAGTTCTTC

d_call: .
v_call: TRBV5-6
j_call: TRBJ2-2
clone_size: .
cdr3_aa: CASSLALMSGELFF
cdr3_nt: TGTGCCAGCAGCTTGGCCCTCATGTCCGGGGAGCTGTTTTTT

d_call: .
v_call: TRBV2
j_call: TRBJ2-2
clone_size: .
cdr3_aa: CASNPTGFGELFF
cdr3_nt: TGTGCCAGCAACCCAACAGGGTTCGGGGAGCTGTTTTTT

d_call: .
v_call: TRBV9
j_call: TRBJ1-2
clone_size: few
cdr3_aa: CASSVANAAGVGYTF
cdr3_nt: TGTGCCAGCAGCGTAGCTAATGCGGCAGGGGTTGGCTACACCTTC

d_call: TRBD2
v_call: TRBV10-1
j_call: TRBJ2-3
clone_size: .
cdr3_aa: CASKKGLAGTTDTQYF
cdr3_nt: TGCGCCAGCAAAAAGGGACTAGCGGGGACCACAGATACGCAGTATTTT

d_call: .
v_call: TRBV4-3
j_call: TRBJ2-3
clone_size: .
cdr3_aa: CASSQEVVDTQYF
cdr3_nt: TGCGCCAGCAGCCAAGAGGTTGTAGATACGCAGTATTTT

d_call: .
v_call: TRBV29-1
j_call: TRBJ2-7
clone_size: many
cdr3_aa: CSVDGPAPYEQYF
cdr3_nt: TGCAGCGTTGACGGGCCTGCCCCCTACGAGCAGTACTTC

d_call: .
v_call: TRBV30
j_call: TRBJ1-3
clone_size: few
cdr3_aa: CAWGAGNTIYF
cdr3_nt: TGTGCCTGGGGGGCTGGAAACACCATATATTTT

d_call: .
v_call: TRBV7-2
j_call: TRBJ2-1
clone_size: many
cdr3_aa: CASSLLQAYNEQFF
cdr3_nt: TGTGCCAGCAGCTTATTACAGGCTTACAATGAGCAGTTCTTC

d_call: .
v_call: TRBV20-1
j_call: TRBJ1-6
clone_size: few
cdr3_aa: CSAKGLSSYNSPLHF
cdr3_nt: TGCAGTGCTAAGGGGTTAAGCTCCTATAATTCACCCCTCCACTTT

d_call: .
v_call: TRBV12-3/TRBV12-4
j_call: TRBJ2-7
clone_size: few
cdr3_aa: CASSFFSGGGSYEQYF
cdr3_nt: TGTGCCAGCAGTTTCTTTTCAGGGGGAGGGTCCTACGAGCAGTACTTC

d_call: TRBD1
v_call: TRBV28
j_call: TRBJ2-7
clone_size: .
cdr3_aa: CASSLPTGTGDIYEQYF
cdr3_nt: TGTGCCAGCAGTCTACCGACCGGGACAGGGGATATTTACGAGCAGTACTTC

d_call: .
v_call: TRBV11-2
j_call: TRBJ2-1
clone_size: .
cdr3_aa: CASSLEGPGRLRDEQFF
cdr3_nt: TGTGCCAGCAGCTTAGAAGGTCCAGGACGCCTAAGGGATGAGCAGTTCTTC

d_call: TRBD1
v_call: TRBV7-2
j_call: TRBJ1-6
clone_size: .
cdr3_aa: CASSLAPGQGASNSPLHF
cdr3_nt: TGTGCCAGCAGCTTAGCCCCGGGACAGGGGGCCTCGAATTCACCCCTCCACTTT

d_call: TRBD1
v_call: TRBV9
j_call: TRBJ2-7
clone_size: .
cdr3_aa: CASSPTGTGGDEQYF
cdr3_nt: TGTGCCAGCAGCCCCACCGGGACAGGGGGGGACGAGCAGTACTTC

d_call: .
v_call: TRBV4-3
j_call: TRBJ1-1
clone_size: .
cdr3_aa: CASSQDLVGRAFF
cdr3_nt: TGCGCCAGCAGCCAAGATCTTGTGGGCCGGGCTTTCTTT

d_call: .
v_call: TRBV20-1
j_call: TRBJ1-2
clone_size: once
cdr3_aa: CSARASRLHGYTF
cdr3_nt: TGCAGTGCTAGAGCATCACGACTTCATGGCTACACCTTC

d_call: .
v_call: TRBV6-2/TRBV6-3
j_call: TRBJ2-3
clone_size: .
cdr3_aa: CASFGQSTDTQYF
cdr3_nt: TGTGCCAGTTTTGGACAGAGCACAGATACGCAGTATTTT

d_call: .
v_call: TRBV30
j_call: TRBJ2-4
clone_size: few
cdr3_aa: CAWSPSLAVLAKNIQYF
cdr3_nt: TGTGCCTGGAGCCCATCTTTAGCAGTCTTAGCCAAAAACATTCAGTACTTC

d_call: TRBD1
v_call: TRBV15
j_call: TRBJ2-7
clone_size: .
cdr3_aa: CATSRGTGEDEQYF
cdr3_nt: TGTGCCACCAGCAGGGGGACAGGGGAGGACGAGCAGTACTTC

d_call: .
v_call: TRBV6-1
j_call: TRBJ2-3
clone_size: .
cdr3_aa: CASMIGALGTDTQYF
cdr3_nt: TGTGCCAGCATGATTGGGGCATTAGGCACAGATACGCAGTATTTT

d_call: TRBD2
v_call: TRBV5-1
j_call: TRBJ2-7
clone_size: many
cdr3_aa: CASSKEAGGLYEQYF
cdr3_nt: TGCGCCAGCAGCAAAGAAGCGGGGGGGCTCTACGAGCAGTACTTC

d_call: .
v_call: TRBV6-1
j_call: TRBJ2-2
clone_size: .
cdr3_aa: CASSEWRGANTGELFF
cdr3_nt: TGTGCCAGCAGTGAATGGCGGGGCGCGAACACCGGGGAGCTGTTTTTT

d_call: .
v_call: TRBV18
j_call: TRBJ2-3
clone_size: .
cdr3_aa: CASSPPLQGEGNADTQYF
cdr3_nt: TGTGCCAGCTCACCACCTCTGCAGGGCGAGGGTAACGCAGATACGCAGTATTTT

d_call: TRBD1
v_call: TRBV18
j_call: TRBJ2-5
clone_size: .
cdr3_aa: CASSPGQGGKETQYF
cdr3_nt: TGTGCCAGCTCACCAGGACAGGGGGGGAAAGAGACCCAGTACTTC

d_call: .
v_call: TRBV20-1
j_call: TRBJ2-3
clone_size: .
cdr3_aa: CSARATWTRLTDTQYF
cdr3_nt: TGCAGTGCTAGGGCGACTTGGACAAGGCTTACAGATACGCAGTATTTT

d_call: .
v_call: TRBV12-3/TRBV12-4
j_call: TRBJ2-5
clone_size: .
cdr3_aa: CASSLVPQGQETQYF
cdr3_nt: TGTGCCAGCAGTTTAGTCCCGCAGGGCCAAGAGACCCAGTACTTC

d_call: .
v_call: TRBV30
j_call: TRBJ2-1
clone_size: many
cdr3_aa: CAWSGGPSSYNEQFF
cdr3_nt: TGTGCCTGGAGCGGCGGGCCTAGCTCCTACAATGAGCAGTTCTTC